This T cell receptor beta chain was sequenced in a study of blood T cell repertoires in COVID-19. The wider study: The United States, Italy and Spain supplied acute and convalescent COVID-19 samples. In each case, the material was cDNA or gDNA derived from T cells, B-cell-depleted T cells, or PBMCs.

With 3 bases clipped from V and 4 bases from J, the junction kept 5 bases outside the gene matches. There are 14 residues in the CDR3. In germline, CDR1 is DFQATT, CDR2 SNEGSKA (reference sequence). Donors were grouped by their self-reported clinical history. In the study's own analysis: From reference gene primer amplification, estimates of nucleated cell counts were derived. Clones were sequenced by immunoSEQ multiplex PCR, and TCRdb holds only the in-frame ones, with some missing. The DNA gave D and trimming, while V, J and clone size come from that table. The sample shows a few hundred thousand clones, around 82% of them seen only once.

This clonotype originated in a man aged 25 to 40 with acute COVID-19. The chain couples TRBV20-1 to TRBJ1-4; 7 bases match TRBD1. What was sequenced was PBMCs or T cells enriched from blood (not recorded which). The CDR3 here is CSASFGTVNEKLFF. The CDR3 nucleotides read TGCAGTGCTAGTTTCGGGACAGTTAATGAAAAACTGTTTTTT.